The T cell receptor (beta chain) under discussion was sequenced for a study of CD8 T cells in Susac syndrome. Broader study findings: As the study acknowledged, the number of individuals in its TCR sequencing and HLA analysis was relatively small.

Random hexamers were used to reverse transcribe 0.5 to 1 ug of RNA. It was immunoSEQ multiplex PCR that amplified TCR beta CDR3 across 54 Vbeta and 13 Jbeta. A single record per CDR3 protein comes from TCRdb applying MiXCR to the immunoSEQ multiplex PCR reads. The sample records fewer than 200,000 distinct CDR3 sequences, 90% to 95% being singletons. TEMRA cells underwent FACS enrichment and CD8+ and CD4+ T cells underwent negative isolation. The CDR3 consists of 16 residues. For this clonotype: The antigen is unknown.

J is TRBJ1-2 and V is TRBV21-1; the listed D gene, TRBD1, was not tested against the DNA. TRBV21-1 represents a pseudogene. The source is a human donor in good health. Sequencing used CD4+ T cells from PBMCs. In DNA form, the CDR3 reads TGTGCCAGCAGCAATCGAATAGGGGTGAATACGGATGGCTACACCTTC. Translation gives CASSNRIGVNTDGYTF.